The next 18 T cell receptor beta chains were all read from a single sample in a study of blood T cell repertoires in COVID-19. TCRdb's table, derived via immunoSEQ multiplex PCR, lists solely in-frame clones and lacks some. The repertoire holds approximately 140,000 clones, about 84% seen once, with about an eighth in the top ten. Sequences were obtained from peripheral blood. Receptors were obtained from a man between 60 and 70 years old with active or convalescent COVID-19.

The CDR3 here is CASTPTRNEQFF. CDR3 DNA: TGTGCCAGCACCCCCACCAGAAATGAGCAGTTCTTC. The chain uses TRBV2 and TRBJ2-1; D unclear. Germline-derived CDR1 and CDR2 are SNHLY and FYNNEI. V was clipped by 7 bases and J by 7 bases, with 11 bases between them. The CDR3 totals 12 residues.

The rearrangement uses TRBV6-5 and TRBJ1-2; D unresolved. The germline V and J ends were trimmed by 9 bases and 2 bases, with 13 bases remaining between them. The CDR3 is made up of 13 amino acids. Per germline, CDR1 MNHEY and CDR2 SVGAGI. CDR3 loop: CASRPAGNYGYTF. CDR3 nucleotides: TGTGCCAGTCGACCCGCGGGGAACTATGGCTACACCTTC.

The chain joins TRBV5-5 to TRBJ2-1; D may be TRBD1 (6 bases). Trimming took off 5 bases at V and 3 bases at J, with 15 bases between the two ends. Germline CDR1 reads SGHKS; CDR2 reads YYEKEE (reference sequence). The length of the CDR3 is 15 residues. CDR3 bases: TGTGCCAGCAGGGAAACAGGGAATCGCTACAATGAGCAGTTCTTC. This sequence encodes CASRETGNRYNEQFF.

The chain joins TRBV19 to TRBJ2-7; weak D call: TRBD1 (5 bases). V shed 4 bases and J shed 3 bases, with 13 bases lying between them. Germline CDR1 is LNHDA and CDR2 is SQIVND (reference sequence). There are 14 residues in the CDR3. CDR3 nucleotides: TGTGCCAGTAGTACTCTCACAGGACGCTACGAGCAGTACTTC. This encodes CASSTLTGRYEQYF.

This clone was seen a few times. Distinct nucleotide sequences in the sample also encode this CDR3. The rearrangement uses TRBV7-3 and TRBJ2-1; the D gene is possibly TRBD2 (6 bases). Looked up from germline, CDR1 is SGHTA and CDR2 is FQGTGA. The CDR3 totals 16 residues. Trimming removed 1 base from V and 6 bases from J, with 16 bases in between. In nucleotides, the CDR3 is TGTGCCAGCAGCTTAAACCCCGCCGGGGGTCCCAATGAGCAGTTCTTC. Translating gives CASSLNPAGGPNEQFF.

The chain recombines TRBV28 with TRBJ1-1; D unresolved. Germline V gene sequence: CDR1 MDHEN, CDR2 SYDVKM. The CDR3 sequence is 12 residues long. Between the trimmed V and J ends, which lost 1 base and 11 bases, there was a span of 11 bases. The CDR3 spells CASSLLSATAFF. Here the CDR3 DNA reads TGTGCCAGCAGTTTATTGAGCGCGACGGCTTTCTTT.

This rearrangement joins TRBV6-6 to TRBJ2-7, with TRBD2 identical over 7 bases. The CDR3 totals 16 residues. CDR1 and CDR2 from the germline V gene are MNHNY and SVGAGI (reference sequence). Trimming removed 5 bases from V and 5 bases from J; junction bases left unmatched: 15. As DNA, the CDR3 is TGTGCCAGCAGTAAACCTAGTGGGAGGGCCTACCACGAGCAGTACTTC. Its translation is CASSKPSGRAYHEQYF.

The chain employs TRBV5-5 and TRBJ1-6; unclear D gene. Germline CDR1 and CDR2: SGHKS and YYEKEE (reference sequence). The CDR3 is made up of 13 amino acids. V lost 6 bases and J lost 3, with 7 bases in between. The CDR3 loop is CASMIYYNSPLHF. The CDR3, as DNA: TGTGCCAGCATGATCTACTATAATTCACCCCTCCACTTT.

The chain has TRBV18 and TRBJ1-1, with D possibly being TRBD1 (5 bases). Trimming cost V 4 bases and J 3 bases, with 9 bases left between them. The CDR3 has 13 residues. Germline V gives CDR1 KGHSH, CDR2 LQKENI. The CDR3 nucleotides read TGTGCCAGCTCACAGGCAGGGTACACTGAAGCTTTCTTT. Amino acids: CASSQAGYTEAFF.

The V and J genes are TRBV18 and TRBJ2-7, with TRBD2 matching 7 bases. CDR1 is KGHSH and CDR2 is LQKENI in the germline V gene. The CDR3 runs to 14 residues. J lost 4 bases, V lost 6 bases, and 9 bases had no gene match. The CDR3 coding sequence is TGTGCCAGCTCCCCCGGACTAGATTCTTACGAGCAGTACTTC. Protein: CASSPGLDSYEQYF.

The CDR3 loop is CASSQQSNTEAFF. CDR3 DNA: TGCGCCAGCAGCCAGCAGTCGAACACTGAAGCTTTCTTT. The chain couples TRBV4-3 to TRBJ1-1; D not certain. The CDR3 runs to 13 residues. CDR1 and CDR2 from the germline V gene are LGHNA and YSLEER. V lost 3 bases, J lost 1 base, and 6 bases lay in between.

The genes are TRBV27 and TRBJ1-1, with TRBD1 identical over 7 bases. The CDR3 consists of 14 residues. Germline CDR1 is MNHEY and CDR2 is SMNVEV (reference sequence). J lost 6 bases, V lost 0 bases, and 4 bases had no gene match. CDR3 amino acids: CASSLSTGSPEAFF. Here the CDR3 DNA reads TGTGCCAGCAGTTTATCGACAGGGTCCCCTGAAGCTTTCTTT.

The chain uses TRBV29-1 and TRBJ1-3; D is possibly TRBD1 (6 bases). Germline CDR1 reads SQVTM; CDR2 reads ANQGSEA. V lost 4 bases to trimming and J lost 7 bases, with 11 bases between them. This CDR3 region has 12 residues. Here the CDR3 reads CSVGGGPNTIYF. For the CDR3, the DNA is TGCAGCGTTGGAGGGGGACCGAACACCATATATTTT.

The chain carries TRBV19 and TRBJ2-7; the match to TRBD1 covers 12 bases. The trim removed 3 bases at V and 5 bases at J, leaving 8 bases unmatched. Germline-derived CDR1 and CDR2 are LNHDA and SQIVND (reference sequence). This CDR3 has 16 amino acids. The CDR3 DNA sequence: TGTGCCAGTAGTATGCCCCGGGACAGGGGGCTCCACGAGCAGTACTTC. Translating gives CASSMPRDRGLHEQYF.

The genes are TRBV5-5 and TRBJ1-2; D unclear. The germline CDR1 and CDR2 sequences are SGHKS and YYEKEE (reference sequence). V lost 1 base, J lost 3 bases, and 22 bases lay in between. The CDR3 covers 18 residues. The DNA for the CDR3 is TGTGCCAGCAGCTTGTTTTACGGCATCGCGAGCCAGGACTATGGCTACACCTTC. Its protein is CASSLFYGIASQDYGYTF. Full variable domain (rest looked up from reference TRBV5-5 and TRBJ1-2): DAGVTQSPTHLIKTRGQQVTLRCSPISGHKSVSWYQQVLGQGPQFIFQYYEKEERGRGNFPDRFSARQFPNYSSELNVNALLLGDSALYLCASSLFYGIASQDYGYTFGSGTRLTVV.

The V and J genes are TRBV27 and TRBJ1-6, with a tentative D call TRBD1 (6 bases). Germline values: CDR1 MNHEY, CDR2 SMNVEV (reference sequence). V was shortened by 2 bases and J by 8 bases, with 13 bases between the two germline ends. The CDR3 consists of 15 residues. Written as DNA, the CDR3 is TGTGCCAGCAGTTTAGCCTGGACAGTTCATTCACCCCTCCACTTT. It specifies CASSLAWTVHSPLHF.

The chain recombines TRBV11-1 with TRBJ2-7, with TRBD2 identical over 8 bases. Germline V lookup: CDR1 SGHAT, CDR2 FQDESV (reference sequence). The CDR3 runs 15 residues. With 4 bases clipped from V and 1 base from J, the junction kept 6 bases outside the gene matches. DNA of the CDR3: TGTGCCAGCAGCTCCCCTGGGACTAGGTCCTACGAGCAGTACTTC. Its translation: CASSSPGTRSYEQYF.

The rearrangement uses TRBV5-1 and TRBJ2-3; D unclear. The germline CDR1 and CDR2 sequences are SGHRS and YFSETQ. The CDR3 spans 15 residues. Trimming took off 0 bases at V and 2 bases at J, with 10 bases between the two ends. The chain's CDR3 is CASSLANFHTDTQYF. The CDR3 DNA reads as TGCGCCAGCAGCTTGGCAAACTTCCACACAGATACGCAGTATTTT.